Shown below are 32 T cell receptor beta chains from a single sample sequenced in a study of blood T cell repertoires in COVID-19. Profiling relied on immunoSEQ multiplex PCR, and the TCRdb table lists in-frame clones only, not all of them. The table records around 300,000 clones, 83% of them present only once. The sample consisted of peripheral blood. All receptors come from a woman between 45 and 65 years old who had recovered from COVID-19.

On this clone: Other nucleotide sequences in the sample specify the same CDR3. The chain employs TRBV27 and TRBJ2-2; D is unresolved. CDR1 and CDR2 (germline): MNHEY, SMNVEV (reference sequence). Deletions cut 6 bases from V and 5 bases from J, with 4 bases between. CDR3 size: 11 residues. The CDR3 DNA reads as TGTGCCAGCAGCAATACCGGGGAGCTGTTTTTT. It codes for CASSNTGELFF.

The V gene is TRBV5-1, the J gene TRBJ2-1; 9 nucleotides align to TRBD2. V dropped 6 bases and J dropped 4; count of bases not matched to a gene: 5. Germline lookup yields CDR1 SGHRS and CDR2 YFSETQ. The CDR3 has 14 amino acids. CDR3 nucleotide sequence: TGCGCCAGCATGGCAGCGGGGGGATACAATGAGCAGTTCTTC. This encodes CASMAAGGYNEQFF.

The chain recombines TRBV30 with TRBJ1-6; the D gene is possibly TRBD1 (5 bases). CDR1 GTSNPN and CDR2 SVGIG come from the germline V gene (reference sequence). The length of the CDR3 is 15 residues. V was pared by 4 bases and J by 0 bases, with 10 bases between. CDR3 protein: CAWTEGSSYNSPLHF. The CDR3 DNA reads TGTGCCTGGACGGAGGGGAGCTCCTATAATTCACCCCTCCACTTT.

This chain links TRBV2 with TRBJ1-4, with a possible D match to TRBD1 (5 bases). The V end lost 11 bases, the J end lost 7 bases, and 14 bases lay between the germline ends. CDR1 and CDR2 (germline): SNHLY, FYNNEI. This CDR3 has 12 residues. The CDR3, as DNA: TGTGCCGGAGCCGGGGGGGGTGAAAAACTGTTTTTT. Its protein is CAGAGGGEKLFF. Variable domain in full (rest from reference TRBV2 and TRBJ1-4): EPEVTQTPSHQVTQMGQEVILRCVPISNHLYFYWYRQILGQKVEFLVSFYNNEISEKSEIFDDQFSVERPDGSNFTLKIRSTKLEDSAMYFCAGAGGGEKLFFGSGTQLSVL.

The chain links TRBV6-5 to TRBJ2-2; 10 nucleotides line up with TRBD1. The CDR3 runs 16 residues. CDR1 and CDR2 (germline): MNHEY, SVGAGI. Germline trimming cut 0 bases from V and 7 bases from J; bases unmatched to any gene: 5. The DNA for the CDR3 is TGTGCCAGCAGTTACTCCCCCGGGACAGGGGACGGGGAGCTGTTTTTT. Its translation: CASSYSPGTGDGELFF.

This sequence joins TRBV27 and TRBJ1-2, with D unclear. Per the germline V gene, CDR1 is MNHEY and CDR2 is SMNVEV (reference sequence). The length of the CDR3 is 14 residues. Trimming stripped 3 bases from V and 0 bases from J, with 8 bases between. Written as DNA, the CDR3 is TGTGCCAGCAGTTTGAGTCCGGCTAACTATGGCTACACCTTC. Amino acids: CASSLSPANYGYTF.

This chain connects TRBV28 to TRBJ1-2; 8 bases agree with TRBD1. CDR1 is MDHEN and CDR2 is SYDVKM in the germline V gene. Trimming removed 8 bases from V and 1 base from J; junction bases left unmatched: 15. This CDR3 is built from 17 residues. CDR3 nucleotide sequence: TGTGCCAGCCTCGAAGGACAGGGAAACAGAGTTAACTATGGCTACACCTTC. Amino acids: CASLEGQGNRVNYGYTF.

The rearrangement joins TRBV18 to TRBJ1-6; D perhaps matches TRBD1 (5 bases). Trimming cost V 0 bases and J 7 bases, with 16 bases left between them. Looked up from germline, CDR1 is KGHSH and CDR2 is LQKENI. This CDR3 region has 17 residues. The CDR3 protein is CASSPPGLAGGNSPLHF. CDR3 nucleotides: TGTGCCAGCTCACCACCCGGGCTGGCTGGGGGGAATTCACCCCTCCACTTT.

V is TRBV9 and J is TRBJ2-1, with TRBD2 identical over 8 bases. Germline loops: CDR1 SGDLS, CDR2 YYNGEE. This CDR3 is built from 16 residues. V dropped 4 bases and J dropped 0; count of bases not matched to a gene: 6. CDR3 in amino acids: CASSPSGGTSYNEQFF. CDR3 coding DNA: TGTGCCAGCAGCCCGAGCGGGGGAACCTCCTACAATGAGCAGTTCTTC.

The rearrangement joins TRBV6-6 to TRBJ1-2; D possibly corresponds to TRBD1 (5 bases). Germline CDR1 and CDR2: MNHNY and SVGAGI (reference sequence). V was cut by 2 bases and J by 2 bases, with 12 bases left in between. This CDR3 has 15 residues. CDR3 loop: CASSYPGGWNYGYTF. The CDR3 DNA reads as TGTGCCAGCAGTTACCCGGGGGGTTGGAACTATGGCTACACCTTC.

The V and J genes are TRBV6-2 or TRBV6-3 and TRBJ2-7; D might be TRBD1 (6 bases). Germline V lookup: CDR1 MNHEY, CDR2 SVGEGT. Trimming pared 5 bases from V and 5 bases from J, leaving 7 bases between. The CDR3 is 11 amino acids. The CDR3 DNA reads as TGTGCCAGCAGTCAGGGGAACGAGCAGTACTTC. Its protein is CASSQGNEQYF.

The chain has TRBV2 and TRBJ1-6; D gene uncertain. Germline CDR1 SNHLY, CDR2 FYNNEI. The CDR3 has 14 amino acids. The V and J ends lost 4 bases and 5 bases respectively, with 9 bases between them. DNA of the CDR3: TGTGCCAGCAGTGTTGACGGGAATAATTCACCCCTCCACTTT. Protein: CASSVDGNNSPLHF.

A single count supports this clone. This CDR3 is CASNLAVQETQYF. The CDR3, as DNA: TGTGCCAGCAACCTAGCGGTCCAAGAGACCCAGTACTTC. This chain uses TRBV2 with TRBJ2-5; 7 nucleotides match TRBD2. CDR1 SNHLY and CDR2 FYNNEI come from the germline V gene. This CDR3 spans 13 amino acids. V shed 7 bases and J 1 base; nucleotides not matched to a gene: 3.

This chain uses TRBV19 with TRBJ2-2, with 11 bases lining up with TRBD2. CDR1 and CDR2 (germline): LNHDA, SQIVND (reference sequence). J was trimmed by 2 bases and V by 5 bases; bases with no gene match: 4. The CDR3 consists of 16 residues. DNA of the CDR3: TGTGCCAGTAGTCTACTAGCGGGGGCAAACACCGGGGAGCTGTTTTTT. Translation gives CASSLLAGANTGELFF.

This sequence joins TRBV7-2 and TRBJ2-5, with TRBD2 matching over 15 bases. Germline CDR1 reads SGHTA; CDR2 reads FQGNSA. This CDR3 comprises 16 residues. The ends lost 5 bases at V and 4 bases at J; junction bases unmatched: 5. CDR3 sequence reads: CASSTGLAGGIETQYF. For the CDR3, the DNA is TGTGCCAGCAGCACGGGACTAGCGGGAGGTATAGAGACCCAGTACTTC.

The chain links TRBV18 to TRBJ1-6, with a possible D match to TRBD1 (6 bases). This CDR3 region has 13 residues. Looked up from germline, CDR1 is KGHSH and CDR2 is LQKENI. Trimming cost V 5 bases and J 7 bases, with 9 bases left between them. CDR3 sequence (DNA): TGTGCCAGCTCATCGGACAGAAATTCACCCCTCCACTTT. The encoded protein is CASSSDRNSPLHF.

The chain carries TRBV7-2 and TRBJ2-2, with 7 positions matching TRBD1. The CDR3 has 17 amino acids. Trimming removed 4 bases from V and 0 bases from J; junction bases left unmatched: 8. Germline values: CDR1 SGHTA, CDR2 FQGNSA. The CDR3 region has the DNA TGTGCCAGCAGCTCAAAAGTGGGACAGACGAACACCGGGGAGCTGTTTTTT. It yields the protein CASSSKVGQTNTGELFF.

This clone was detected only once. The chain couples TRBV14 to TRBJ1-5; perhaps TRBD1 as D (5 bases). CDR3 size: 14 residues. The V end lost 4 bases, the J end lost 1 base, and 8 bases lay between the germline ends. CDR1 is SGHDN and CDR2 is FVKESK in the germline V gene. CDR3 in amino acids: CASSPRGSNQPQHF. The CDR3 DNA reads as TGTGCCAGCAGCCCGCGGGGGAGCAATCAGCCCCAGCATTTT.

This chain joins TRBV30 and TRBJ1-2; D remains unclear. This CDR3 is built from 15 residues. Germline V CDR1 and CDR2: GTSNPN, SVGIG (reference sequence). V was clipped by 2 bases and J by 0 bases, with 13 bases between them. In DNA, the CDR3 is TGTGCCTGGAGTTTTGGAGGTGAATCTAACTATGGCTACACCTTC. Translated, it gives CAWSFGGESNYGYTF. Complete variable domain (other parts from reference TRBV30 and TRBJ1-2): SQTIHQWPATLVQPVGSPLSLECTVEGTSNPNLYWYRQAAGRGLQLLFYSVGIGQISSEVPQNLSASRPQDRQFILSSKKLLLSDSGFYLCAWSFGGESNYGYTFGSGTRLTVV.

The rearrangement joins TRBV7-8 to TRBJ1-4, with D unresolved. The germline V gene has CDR1 SGHVS and CDR2 FQNEAQ. The CDR3 has 13 residues. The ends were cut back, 3 bases at V and 7 bases at J, with 9 bases in the middle. In DNA form, the CDR3 reads TGTGCCAGCAGCTTCGGGTCGGGTGAAAAACTGTTTTTT. This gives the protein CASSFGSGEKLFF.

This chain links TRBV19 with TRBJ2-2, with 8 nucleotides matching TRBD1. CDR1 and CDR2 from the germline V gene are LNHDA and SQIVND (reference sequence). The CDR3 loop spans 14 amino acids. J was trimmed by 0 bases and V by 10 bases; bases with no gene match: 4. The CDR3 loop reads CATRTGSNTGELFF. Written as DNA, the CDR3 is TGTGCCACCCGGACAGGGTCGAACACCGGGGAGCTGTTTTTT.

CDR3 residues: CASSLVAVETQYF. CDR3 DNA sequence: TGTGCCAGCAGCTTAGTGGCGGTGGAGACCCAGTACTTC. The chain recombines TRBV11-2 with TRBJ2-5; D not resolved. Germline V gene data show CDR1 as SGHAT and CDR2 as FQNNGV. This CDR3 region has 13 residues. V was cut by 1 base and J by 5 bases, with 8 bases left in between.

This clone was picked up one time. The chain links TRBV5-1 to TRBJ1-1, with unresolved D. This CDR3 contains 14 residues. Germline lookup yields CDR1 SGHRS and CDR2 YFSETQ. The V end was cut by 0 bases, the J end by 4 bases, with 10 bases between. The CDR3 DNA reads TGCGCCAGCAGCTTGGAGATCGAGGGCACTGAAGCTTTCTTT. Translated, it gives CASSLEIEGTEAFF.

This chain joins TRBV11-1 and TRBJ1-2; TRBD1 matches 11 bases. Germline-derived CDR1 and CDR2 are SGHAT and FQDESV (reference sequence). Trimming removed 5 bases from V and 7 bases from J; junction bases left unmatched: 9. CDR3 length: 15 residues. CDR3 region: CASSPAVGQGAGYTF. CDR3 DNA sequence: TGTGCCAGCAGCCCCGCCGTAGGACAGGGGGCTGGCTACACCTTC.

This chain uses TRBV10-2 with TRBJ2-5; 16 bases are a match to TRBD2. Trimming at V came to 4 bases and at J to 4 bases, leaving 9 bases not matched to a gene. This CDR3 is 18 amino acids long. The germline V gene encodes CDR1 WSHSY and CDR2 SAAADI. The CDR3 DNA reads TGCGCCAGCAGTGGAAAAGGGACTAGCGGGGGGGCCGGAGAGACCCAGTACTTC. Its protein product is CASSGKGTSGGAGETQYF.

The chain recombines TRBV6-2 or TRBV6-3 with TRBJ2-2, with TRBD1 matching 8 bases. CDR3 length: 15 residues. CDR1 MNHEY and CDR2 SVGEGT come from the germline V gene. Germline trimming cut 5 bases from V and 5 bases from J; bases unmatched to any gene: 7. CDR3 amino acids: CASSPRQGLTGELFF. The CDR3 bases are TGTGCCAGCAGTCCCAGACAGGGGTTAACCGGGGAGCTGTTTTTT.

J is TRBJ2-2 and V is TRBV9, with a tentative D call TRBD1 (6 bases). The germline gives CDR1 SGDLS, CDR2 YYNGEE. V was shortened by 4 bases and J by 2 bases, with 15 bases between the two germline ends. The CDR3 is 16 residues long. The CDR3 protein is CASSSTTGPNTGELFF. CDR3 in DNA: TGTGCCAGCAGCTCAACGACAGGACCTAACACCGGGGAGCTGTTTTTT.

This clone has just a few counts. The chain combines TRBV7-8 with TRBJ1-2; 9 bases are a match to TRBD1. CDR1 and CDR2 from the germline V gene are SGHVS and FQNEAQ. The V segment lost 5 bases and the J segment 6 bases; nucleotides outside the gene matches: 10. The CDR3 is made up of 15 amino acids. The DNA of the CDR3 is TGTGCCAGCAGCCCATCGGGACAGGGAATTAATGGCTACACCTTC. This codes for CASSPSGQGINGYTF.

The chain is built from TRBV27 and TRBJ1-1; D may be TRBD1 (6 bases). CDR1 and CDR2 (germline): MNHEY, SMNVEV (reference sequence). V lost 5 bases to trimming and J lost 4 bases, with 17 bases between them. The CDR3 extends over 15 amino acids. The CDR3 coding sequence is TGTGCCAGCAGTCTCATGGGGGCGGTGGGCACTGAAGCTTTCTTT. This sequence encodes CASSLMGAVGTEAFF.

The genes are TRBV7-3 and TRBJ2-7, with TRBD2 matching over 8 bases. Losses at the gene ends were 5 bases for V and 5 bases for J; bases not matched to a gene: 11. This CDR3 is built from 15 residues. Germline loops: CDR1 SGHTA, CDR2 FQGTGA. The CDR3 region is CASSPQGLVLHEQYF. CDR3 DNA sequence: TGTGCCAGCAGCCCACAGGGACTAGTACTCCACGAGCAGTACTTC.

This clone was recorded a few times. The gene calls are TRBV21-1 and TRBJ1-5. TRBV21-1 is a pseudogene segment. The CDR3 is 16 amino acids. The CDR3 loop reads CASSLKPGGSDQPQHF. DNA of the CDR3: TGTGCCAGCAGCCTCAAACCGGGGGGCTCCGATCAGCCCCAGCATTTT.

This clone turned up a few times. The junction shows a germline mismatch at one end, possibly a read error. The chain employs TRBV25-1 and TRBJ1-5; no definite D call. The CDR3 loop spans 13 amino acids. Germline CDR1 and CDR2: MGHDK and SYGVNS. The CDR3 region has the DNA TGTGCCAGCAGTGAATATTACGGTCAGGCCCAGCATTTT. Protein sequence: CASSEYYGQAQHF.